The rows below give T cell receptor beta chains drawn from one sample of a study of CD8 T cells in ankylosing spondylitis. TCRdb reanalysed the 5' RACE reads using MiXCR and keeps one entry per CDR3 protein. The sample gives 330,000 or so distinct CDR3 sequences, around 7.6% of which show up once; 13% to 15% is in the top ten. Sequenced: blood, either unsorted or a sorted T cell fraction (not recorded which). These receptors originate from a male donor with ankylosing spondylitis. The CDR3 runs from the conserved cysteine through the conserved F or W. A D gene is named only where the DNA matches it firmly. Clone size is not always given. Where it is, it says once, few, many or a class for expanded clones.

J gene: TRBJ2-1
V gene: TRBV9
clone size: few
D gene: -
CDR3 protein: CASTPSSYNEQFF
CDR3 DNA: TGTGCCAGCACCCCTAGCTCCTACAATGAGCAGTTCTTC

J gene: TRBJ1-1
V gene: TRBV7-3
clone size: -
D gene: -
CDR3 protein: CASSLVTATEAFF
CDR3 DNA: TGTGCCAGCAGCTTAGTCACAGCCACTGAAGCTTTCTTT

J gene: TRBJ1-2
V gene: TRBV11-1
clone size: -
D gene: TRBD1
CDR3 protein: CASSLAGPGQRNNYGYTF
CDR3 DNA: TGTGCCAGCAGCTTAGCAGGCCCGGGACAGCGAAATAACTATGGCTACACCTTC

J gene: TRBJ2-1
V gene: TRBV5-6
clone size: few
D gene: -
CDR3 protein: CASSLQTSKFF
CDR3 DNA: TGTGCCAGCAGCTTGCAGACGAGCAAGTTCTTC

J gene: TRBJ2-1
V gene: TRBV4-3
clone size: many
D gene: -
CDR3 protein: CASSQDAREYNEQFF
CDR3 DNA: TGCGCCAGCAGCCAGGACGCTAGGGAGTACAATGAGCAGTTCTTC

J gene: TRBJ2-3
V gene: TRBV2
clone size: few
D gene: -
CDR3 protein: CASLSGTSTDTQYF
CDR3 DNA: TGTGCCAGCTTATCCGGGACTAGCACAGATACGCAGTATTTT

J gene: TRBJ2-5
V gene: TRBV7-9
clone size: few
D gene: -
CDR3 protein: CASGPLGETQYF
CDR3 DNA: TGTGCCAGCGGCCCTTTGGGGGAGACCCAGTACTTC

J gene: TRBJ1-1
V gene: TRBV29-1
clone size: -
D gene: -
CDR3 protein: CSVEAVMNTEAFF
CDR3 DNA: TGCAGCGTTGAGGCAGTCATGAACACTGAAGCTTTCTTT

J gene: TRBJ2-1
V gene: TRBV19
clone size: -
D gene: TRBD2
CDR3 protein: CASSIGLAGAGEQFF
CDR3 DNA: TGTGCCAGTAGTATCGGACTAGCGGGAGCGGGGGAGCAGTTCTTC

J gene: TRBJ2-1
V gene: TRBV5-1
clone size: many
D gene: TRBD2
CDR3 protein: CASSLGTSGHNEQFF
CDR3 DNA: TGCGCCAGCAGCTTAGGGACTAGCGGACACAATGAGCAGTTCTTC

J gene: TRBJ2-2
V gene: TRBV5-1
clone size: many
D gene: -
CDR3 protein: CASTGQNTGELFF
CDR3 DNA: TGCGCCAGCACCGGCCAGAACACCGGGGAGCTGTTTTTT

J gene: TRBJ2-7
V gene: TRBV29-1
clone size: many
D gene: -
CDR3 protein: CSVGGSLDEQYF
CDR3 DNA: TGCAGCGTTGGGGGCTCCTTGGACGAGCAGTACTTC

J gene: TRBJ1-1
V gene: TRBV4-2
clone size: -
D gene: TRBD1
CDR3 protein: CASSQGTGGGTEAFF
CDR3 DNA: TGTGCCAGCAGCCAAGGCACAGGGGGCGGAACTGAAGCTTTCTTT

J gene: TRBJ2-1
V gene: TRBV4-1
clone size: few
D gene: -
CDR3 protein: CASSQDQGGRGFNEQFF
CDR3 DNA: TGCGCCAGCAGCCAAGATCAGGGGGGGAGGGGTTTCAATGAGCAGTTCTTC

J gene: TRBJ1-1
V gene: TRBV7-3
clone size: -
D gene: -
CDR3 protein: CASSEVPGEGTEAFF
CDR3 DNA: TGTGCCAGCAGCGAAGTTCCAGGGGAGGGCACTGAAGCTTTCTTT

J gene: TRBJ2-2
V gene: TRBV7-3
clone size: -
D gene: TRBD2
CDR3 protein: CASSSLGLAGTGELFF
CDR3 DNA: TGTGCCAGCAGCTCGTTGGGACTAGCGGGCACCGGGGAGCTGTTTTTT

J gene: TRBJ1-2
V gene: TRBV4-3
clone size: many
D gene: -
CDR3 protein: CASSQERGYGYTF
CDR3 DNA: TGCGCCAGCAGCCAAGAACGAGGGTATGGCTACACCTTC

J gene: TRBJ2-1
V gene: TRBV12-3/TRBV12-4
clone size: few
D gene: -
CDR3 protein: CASRGGPRNEQFF
CDR3 DNA: TGTGCCAGCAGAGGTGGTCCCAGGAATGAGCAGTTCTTC

J gene: TRBJ2-7
V gene: TRBV10-3
clone size: few
D gene: -
CDR3 protein: CAISARTDLPYEQYF
CDR3 DNA: TGTGCCATCAGTGCCCGGACAGACCTCCCCTACGAGCAGTACTTC

J gene: TRBJ2-3
V gene: TRBV20-1
clone size: few
D gene: -
CDR3 protein: CSANYLRTDTQYF
CDR3 DNA: TGCAGTGCAAACTACCTGCGCACAGATACGCAGTATTTT

J gene: TRBJ2-3
V gene: TRBV30
clone size: -
D gene: TRBD2
CDR3 protein: CAWRPLAGRVDTQYF
CDR3 DNA: TGTGCCTGGAGACCACTAGCGGGGCGGGTAGATACGCAGTATTTT

J gene: TRBJ2-3
V gene: TRBV10-1
clone size: few
D gene: TRBD1
CDR3 protein: CASSESRGGTQYF
CDR3 DNA: TGCGCCAGCAGTGAGTCGCGAGGGGGCACGCAGTATTTT

J gene: TRBJ2-2
V gene: TRBV12-3/TRBV12-4
clone size: -
D gene: -
CDR3 protein: CASTGPNTGELFF
CDR3 DNA: TGTGCCAGCACTGGGCCGAACACCGGGGAGCTGTTTTTT

J gene: TRBJ2-7
V gene: TRBV28
clone size: many
D gene: -
CDR3 protein: CASSHTLRGNYEQYF
CDR3 DNA: TGTGCCAGCTCTCATACCTTGCGGGGTAACTACGAGCAGTACTTC

J gene: TRBJ2-7
V gene: TRBV7-2
clone size: -
D gene: TRBD2
CDR3 protein: CASSWGLAGQTTYEQYF
CDR3 DNA: TGTGCCAGCAGCTGGGGACTAGCGGGACAAACAACCTACGAGCAGTACTTC

J gene: TRBJ2-7
V gene: TRBV5-1
clone size: many
D gene: -
CDR3 protein: CASSLLTEQYF
CDR3 DNA: TGCGCCAGCAGCTTGTTGACAGAGCAGTACTTC

J gene: TRBJ2-1
V gene: TRBV7-9
clone size: many
D gene: -
CDR3 protein: CASSPDSYNEQFF
CDR3 DNA: TGTGCCAGCAGCCCCGACTCCTACAATGAGCAGTTCTTC

J gene: TRBJ2-4
V gene: TRBV12-3/TRBV12-4
clone size: few
D gene: -
CDR3 protein: CASSSPELTQNIQYF
CDR3 DNA: TGTGCCAGCAGTAGTCCTGAACTCACCCAAAACATTCAGTACTTC

J gene: TRBJ2-7
V gene: TRBV5-5
clone size: many
D gene: -
CDR3 protein: CASTPGDEQYF
CDR3 DNA: TGTGCCAGCACCCCGGGGGACGAGCAGTACTTC

J gene: TRBJ1-6
V gene: TRBV7-2
clone size: few
D gene: -
CDR3 protein: CASSLPRGASPLHF
CDR3 DNA: TGTGCCAGCAGCTTACCCAGGGGCGCTTCACCCCTCCACTTT

J gene: TRBJ2-2
V gene: TRBV29-1
clone size: -
D gene: TRBD1
CDR3 protein: CSVRRDRVTGELFF
CDR3 DNA: TGCAGCGTCCGCCGGGACAGGGTCACCGGGGAGCTGTTTTTT

J gene: TRBJ1-2
V gene: TRBV14
clone size: few
D gene: -
CDR3 protein: CASSQDLTVDRGYTF
CDR3 DNA: TGTGCCAGCAGCCAAGATCTTACAGTCGATAGGGGCTACACCTTC

J gene: TRBJ1-6
V gene: TRBV28
clone size: -
D gene: TRBD1
CDR3 protein: CASSLLGQGKNSPLHF
CDR3 DNA: TGTGCCAGCAGTTTGTTGGGACAGGGAAAAAATTCACCCCTCCACTTT

J gene: TRBJ2-2
V gene: TRBV7-8
clone size: -
D gene: -
CDR3 protein: CASRGATNTGELFF
CDR3 DNA: TGTGCCAGCAGGGGAGCCACGAACACCGGGGAGCTGTTTTTT

J gene: TRBJ2-7
V gene: TRBV3-1
clone size: many
D gene: -
CDR3 protein: CASSHRGRTTYEQYF
CDR3 DNA: TGTGCCAGCAGCCACAGAGGACGTACTACCTACGAGCAGTACTTC

J gene: TRBJ1-6
V gene: TRBV20-1
clone size: few
D gene: -
CDR3 protein: CSASWDQGSPLHF
CDR3 DNA: TGCAGTGCTAGCTGGGACCAGGGTTCACCCCTCCACTTT

J gene: TRBJ2-2
V gene: TRBV5-6
clone size: -
D gene: -
CDR3 protein: CASSLVGAGGSTGELFF
CDR3 DNA: TGTGCCAGCAGCTTGGTGGGGGCCGGCGGGAGCACCGGGGAGCTGTTTTTT

J gene: TRBJ1-1
V gene: TRBV29-1
clone size: many
D gene: TRBD1
CDR3 protein: CSVAGDRNTEAFF
CDR3 DNA: TGCAGCGTTGCGGGGGACAGGAACACTGAAGCTTTCTTT

J gene: TRBJ2-7
V gene: TRBV12-3/TRBV12-4
clone size: few
D gene: -
CDR3 protein: CASSLAEEQYF
CDR3 DNA: TGTGCCAGCAGTTTAGCCGAGGAGCAGTACTTC

J gene: TRBJ1-2
V gene: TRBV7-2
clone size: few
D gene: -
CDR3 protein: CASSLSGSWHYGYTF
CDR3 DNA: TGTGCCAGCAGCTTATCCGGCTCTTGGCACTATGGCTACACCTTC

J gene: TRBJ1-1
V gene: TRBV12-3/TRBV12-4
clone size: -
D gene: -
CDR3 protein: CASSTTGVTEAFF
CDR3 DNA: TGTGCCAGCAGTACTACGGGAGTCACTGAAGCTTTCTTT

J gene: TRBJ2-1
V gene: TRBV15
clone size: few
D gene: -
CDR3 protein: CATSPRYSSSYNEQFF
CDR3 DNA: TGTGCCACCAGCCCTCGCTATAGCAGCTCCTACAATGAGCAGTTCTTC

J gene: TRBJ2-3
V gene: TRBV20-1
clone size: -
D gene: TRBD1
CDR3 protein: CSAATQGAGTDTQYF
CDR3 DNA: TGCAGTGCGGCAACCCAGGGGGCAGGCACAGATACGCAGTATTTT

J gene: TRBJ2-1
V gene: TRBV24-1
clone size: many
D gene: TRBD1
CDR3 protein: CATSEGTGGLNEQFF
CDR3 DNA: TGTGCCACCAGTGAAGGAACAGGGGGCCTCAATGAGCAGTTCTTC

J gene: TRBJ2-5
V gene: TRBV11-2
clone size: -
D gene: TRBD2
CDR3 protein: CASSLVWGGETQYF
CDR3 DNA: TGTGCCAGCAGCTTAGTTTGGGGGGGAGAGACCCAGTACTTC

J gene: TRBJ1-2
V gene: TRBV9
clone size: -
D gene: -
CDR3 protein: CASTRQEANYGYTF
CDR3 DNA: TGTGCCAGCACAAGACAGGAGGCTAACTATGGCTACACCTTC

J gene: TRBJ2-7
V gene: TRBV7-9
clone size: few
D gene: -
CDR3 protein: CASSPPGRNYEQYF
CDR3 DNA: TGTGCCAGCAGCCCCCCGGGACGGAACTACGAGCAGTACTTC

J gene: TRBJ1-2
V gene: TRBV6-6
clone size: -
D gene: -
CDR3 protein: CASSFSTGTYGYTF
CDR3 DNA: TGTGCCAGCAGTTTTTCGACAGGAACCTATGGCTACACCTTC

J gene: TRBJ1-5
V gene: TRBV7-8
clone size: many
D gene: -
CDR3 protein: CASSLLEVYSNQPQHF
CDR3 DNA: TGTGCCAGCAGCTTATTGGAAGTTTATAGCAATCAGCCCCAGCATTTT

J gene: TRBJ1-4
V gene: TRBV28
clone size: few
D gene: TRBD1
CDR3 protein: CASSPGDRNEKLFF
CDR3 DNA: TGTGCCAGCAGCCCAGGGGACAGAAATGAAAAACTGTTTTTT